These 3 T cell receptor beta chains originate from one sample sequenced in a study of T cells in Graves' hyperthyroidism and ophthalmopathy. The source material, RNA transcripts, was used to amplify TCR beta CDR3 regions. When the TCR CDR3 underwent first-round RT-PCR, the HTBI primer set was used. From the multiplex PCR reads, TCRdb called clonotypes with MiXCR, one entry per CDR3 protein. This table has about 600,000 distinct CDR3 sequences, 16% appearing once. Sequenced: blood. The source of these receptors is a woman aged 35 to 49 with Graves' ophthalmopathy.

The chain recombines TRBV5-1 with TRBJ1-1; a weak D match, TRBD1 (6 bases). This CDR3 region has 13 residues. Trimming stripped 5 bases from V and 1 base from J, with 9 bases between. The V gene's germline CDR1 is SGHRS and CDR2 YFSETQ. The CDR3 sequence is CASRGTQNTEAFF. The CDR3 region has the DNA TGCGCCAGCAGAGGGACACAGAACACTGAAGCTTTCTTT.

This clonotype has more than one count but fewer than ten. The CDR3 loop is CASRSGTGNTIYF. DNA for the CDR3: TGTGCCAGCAGGTCGGGGACTGGAAACACCATATATTTT. The rearrangement joins TRBV7-9 to TRBJ1-3; unclear D gene. The V gene lost 6 bases and the J gene lost 2 bases, with 8 bases spanning the gap. The CDR3 contains 13 residues. The germline gives CDR1 SEHNR, CDR2 FQNEAQ (reference sequence).

This clonotype was detected many times. The rearrangement links TRBV3-1 to TRBJ1-2, with a tentative D call TRBD1 (6 bases). Trimming cost V 1 base and J 13 bases, with 22 bases left between them. The CDR3 consists of 15 residues. From germline, CDR1 is LGHDT and CDR2 YNNKEL (reference sequence). CDR3 protein: CASSQGGQPPGLSTF. CDR3 DNA: TGTGCCAGCAGCCAAGGGGGACAACCTCCTGGTTTATCCACCTTC.